This TCR beta chain comes out of a study of identical twins. Broader study findings: Findings came from cross-sectional statistics, without long-term follow-up of donors. Among beta out-of-frame sequences, excess sharing between twins appeared weaker. One should note that invariant MAIT and iNKT cells could partly confound zero-insertion analyses.

Template switching introduced a universal primer site, and the cDNA bore unique molecular identifiers. TCRdb independently ran MiXCR on the 5' RACE reads; one entry per CDR3 protein. The sample lists about 290,000 distinct CDR3 sequences, 9.5% seen once, with roughly 7% in the top ten. This CDR3 is 14 amino acids long. V shed 7 bases, J shed 4 bases, and the junction held 5 bases outside the gene matches. Germline V lookup: CDR1 SGHRS, CDR2 YFSETQ. This clonotype has a count of ten or more. Its antigen remains unidentified. This same sample was also part of a study on yellow fever vaccine responses in identical twins.

The chain combines TRBV5-1 with TRBJ2-1; TRBD2 aligns across 10 bases. The sequence was obtained from a woman under 30 in good health. Sequences were obtained from CD8+ T cells sorted from blood. The CDR3 here is CASSSGGVYNEQFF. Here the CDR3 DNA reads TGCGCCAGCTCTAGCGGGGGAGTTTACAATGAGCAGTTCTTC. The complete variable domain, with remaining parts taken from reference TRBV5-1 and TRBJ2-1, reads KAGVTQTPRYLIKTRGQQVTLSCSPISGHRSVSWYQQTPGQGLQFLFEYFSETQRNKGNFPGRFSGRQFSNSRSEMNVSTLELGDSALYLCASSSGGVYNEQFFGPGTRLTVL.